These 18 T cell receptor beta chains came from one sample sequenced in a study of shared clonotypes between healthy human individuals. The data were produced by immunoSEQ multiplex PCR, yet TCRdb's version contains in-frame clones alone and is incomplete. The sample holds over a million clones; more than 95% are singletons and the top ten take 0.95% to 1.5%. Sequenced input: naive CD4+ T cells sorted from blood. As to subset: CD45RA+ positively selected. The receptors were sampled from a man aged 30 to 39 in good health.

This chain joins TRBV11-2 and TRBJ2-7; no firm D call. The ends were cut back, 5 bases at V and 2 bases at J, with 13 bases in the middle. Looked up from germline, CDR1 is SGHAT and CDR2 is FQNNGV. The length of the CDR3 is 14 residues. DNA for the CDR3: TGTGCCAGCAGCCCTGCGCCATCACCCTACGAGCAGTACTTC. Translated: CASSPAPSPYEQYF. Full variable domain (missing parts from reference TRBV11-2 and TRBJ2-7): EAGVAQSPRYKIIEKRQSVAFWCNPISGHATLYWYQQILGQGPKLLIQFQNNGVVDDSQLPKDRFSAERLKGVDSTLKIQPAKLEDSAVYLCASSPAPSPYEQYFGPGTRLTVT.

The J gene is TRBJ2-1, the V gene TRBV6-5; 7 bases are shared with TRBD2. The CDR3 runs 14 residues. Germline V gives CDR1 MNHEY, CDR2 SVGAGI. With 5 bases clipped from V and 2 bases from J, the junction kept 3 bases outside the gene matches. Written as DNA, the CDR3 is TGTGCCAGCAGTCCCAGCGGGGCCTACAATGAGCAGTTCTTC. It yields the protein CASSPSGAYNEQFF.

V and J are TRBV10-1 and TRBJ2-7; 11 nucleotides line up with TRBD2. Germline trimming cut 3 bases from V and 4 bases from J; bases unmatched to any gene: 8. The CDR3 has 16 amino acids. Germline V gene sequence: CDR1 WNHNN, CDR2 SYGVQD (reference sequence). CDR3 residues: CASSDPLTSGKYEQYF. In DNA form, the CDR3 reads TGCGCCAGCAGTGACCCCCTGACTAGCGGGAAATACGAGCAGTACTTC.

V usage is TRBV27 and J usage is TRBJ2-7; TRBD2 matches at 9 bases. V was clipped by 1 base and J by 6 bases; unmatched bases: 10. The CDR3 runs 16 residues. In germline, CDR1 is MNHEY, CDR2 SMNVEV (reference sequence). CDR3 DNA sequence: TGTGCCAGCAGTTTATGGGGCGGGGGGGGAAAAGGCGAGCAGTACTTC. This codes for CASSLWGGGGKGEQYF.

The J gene is TRBJ1-2, the V gene TRBV4-2; D remains unclear. CDR1 and CDR2 from the germline V gene are LGHNA and YNFKEQ. V lost 0 bases to trimming and J lost 0 bases, with 8 bases between them. The CDR3 extends over 15 amino acids. CDR3 protein: CASSQESASNYGYTF. The DNA for the CDR3 is TGTGCCAGCAGCCAAGAATCAGCCTCTAACTATGGCTACACCTTC.

The rearrangement joins TRBV2 to TRBJ2-3, with a possible D match to TRBD2 (6 bases). V was trimmed by 8 bases and J by 1 base, leaving 10 bases between them. Germline V gene sequence: CDR1 SNHLY, CDR2 FYNNEI. This CDR3 comprises 13 residues. The CDR3 DNA sequence: TGTGCCAGCGGGGGGTACGGCACAGATACGCAGTATTTT. Translating it yields CASGGYGTDTQYF.

CDR3 bases: TGTGCCAGCAGTTACTCGAGGGCAGGAAAGGGCTATGGCTACACCTTC. It translates to CASSYSRAGKGYGYTF. This chain joins TRBV6-5 and TRBJ1-2, with D uncertain. Germline CDR1 is MNHEY and CDR2 is SVGAGI. With 0 bases removed from V and 4 bases from J, the gap between germline ends came to 15 bases. The CDR3 totals 16 residues.

The chain recombines TRBV28 with TRBJ1-4; no reliable D call. The CDR3 is made up of 13 amino acids. Trimming removed 0 bases from V and 8 bases from J, with 7 bases in between. Germline V gene sequence: CDR1 MDHEN, CDR2 SYDVKM. The CDR3 here is CASSLWAREKLFF. The DNA for the CDR3 is TGTGCCAGCAGTTTATGGGCACGCGAAAAACTGTTTTTT. The full variable domain, completed using reference TRBV28 and TRBJ1-4, is DVKVTQSSRYLVKRTGEKVFLECVQDMDHENMFWYRQDPGLGLRLIYFSYDVKMKEKGDIPEGYSVSREKKERFSLILESASTNQTSMYLCASSLWAREKLFFGSGTQLSVL.

This chain connects TRBV5-1 to TRBJ2-1; 7 positions agree with TRBD2. In germline, CDR1 is SGHRS, CDR2 YFSETQ. J was trimmed by 1 base and V by 4 bases; bases with no gene match: 11. There are 17 residues in the CDR3. The CDR3 loop is CASSPGGWGGSYNEQFF. DNA of the CDR3: TGCGCCAGCAGCCCGGGCGGATGGGGAGGGTCCTACAATGAGCAGTTCTTC. The whole variable domain, remainder taken from reference TRBV5-1 and TRBJ2-1, is KAGVTQTPRYLIKTRGQQVTLSCSPISGHRSVSWYQQTPGQGLQFLFEYFSETQRNKGNFPGRFSGRQFSNSRSEMNVSTLELGDSALYLCASSPGGWGGSYNEQFFGPGTRLTVL.

CDR3 sequence (DNA): TGCAGCGTAGGGAAGCGGGAGTTGTACGAGCAGTACTTC. Its protein is CSVGKRELYEQYF. The chain uses TRBV29-1 and TRBJ2-7; 8 positions match TRBD2. The ends lost 6 bases at V and 4 bases at J; junction bases unmatched: 8. Germline CDR1 SQVTM, CDR2 ANQGSEA. This CDR3 is 13 amino acids long.

The genes are TRBV18 and TRBJ2-5; the D is unclear. The CDR3 consists of 13 residues. From germline, CDR1 is KGHSH and CDR2 LQKENI. V shed 4 bases and J shed 0 bases, with 6 bases lying between them. CDR3 coding DNA: TGTGCCAGCTCACTCGATTACCAAGAGACCCAGTACTTC. Protein: CASSLDYQETQYF.

The V and J genes are TRBV7-8 and TRBJ1-5; no clear D gene. Germline V gives CDR1 SGHVS, CDR2 FQNEAQ. This CDR3 region has 14 residues. V was pared by 4 bases and J by 0 bases, with 7 bases between. CDR3 sequence (DNA): TGTGCCAGCAGCTCAGTGGATAGCAATCAGCCCCAGCATTTT. As protein: CASSSVDSNQPQHF. Based on the CDR3 plus reference TRBV7-8 and TRBJ1-5, the full variable domain is GAGVSQSPRYKVAKRGQDVALRCDPISGHVSLFWYQQALGQGPEFLTYFQNEAQLDKSGLPSDRFFAERPEGSVSTLKIQRTQQEDSAVYLCASSSVDSNQPQHFGDGTRLSIL.

V is TRBV27 and J is TRBJ2-1; TRBD1 matches 9 bases. Germline CDR1 and CDR2: MNHEY and SMNVEV (reference sequence). This CDR3 comprises 15 residues. V dropped 8 bases and J dropped 7; count of bases not matched to a gene: 12. The CDR3 protein is CASALRDREVNEQFF. CDR3 coding DNA: TGTGCCAGCGCCCTCCGGGACAGGGAGGTTAATGAGCAGTTCTTC.

The chain couples TRBV18 to TRBJ1-1, with D possibly being TRBD1 (5 bases). The CDR3 is made up of 15 amino acids. Trimming shortened V by 3 bases and J by 0 bases, and 11 bases separated the two germline ends. The V gene's germline CDR1 is KGHSH and CDR2 LQKENI. The CDR3 reads CASSPPRGMNTEAFF. The DNA for the CDR3 is TGTGCCAGCTCACCCCCCCGGGGGATGAACACTGAAGCTTTCTTT.

The chain recombines TRBV15 with TRBJ2-5, with no clear D. The germline gives CDR1 LNHNV, CDR2 YYDKDF (reference sequence). The CDR3 contains 13 residues. V lost 1 base and J lost 5, with 8 bases in between. The CDR3 DNA sequence: TGTGCCACCAGCAGAGCGGTCAGCGAGACCCAGTACTTC. Encoded protein: CATSRAVSETQYF.

The chain has TRBV7-8 and TRBJ1-5, with D tentatively TRBD1 (6 bases). V was pared by 3 bases and J by 4 bases, with 13 bases between. The germline V gene encodes CDR1 SGHVS and CDR2 FQNEAQ. The CDR3 is 15 amino acids. CDR3 loop: CASSFQGGLNQPQHF. In DNA form, the CDR3 reads TGTGCCAGCAGCTTCCAAGGGGGATTAAATCAGCCCCAGCATTTT.

The chain has TRBV7-9 and TRBJ1-4; D gene ambiguous. The V gene's germline CDR1 is SEHNR and CDR2 FQNEAQ (reference sequence). Trimming left V 5 bases short and J 5 bases short, with 15 bases between. This CDR3 region has 15 residues. The CDR3 here is CASSHGSRRNEKLFF. The CDR3 coding sequence is TGTGCCAGCAGCCACGGATCTCGGAGGAATGAAAAACTGTTTTTT.

V gene TRBV9 combines with J gene TRBJ2-3, with a weak D call TRBD1 (5 bases). CDR3 length: 13 amino acids. Between the trimmed V and J ends, which lost 3 bases and 6 bases, there was a span of 11 bases. Germline-derived CDR1 and CDR2 are SGDLS and YYNGEE. CDR3: CASSALGADTQYF. The DNA for the CDR3 is TGTGCCAGCAGCGCCCTAGGGGCTGATACGCAGTATTTT.